What follows are 23 T cell receptor beta chains derived from one specimen sequenced in a study of OX40 agonist ivuxolimab in advanced cancers. The library was generated by the immunoSEQ multiplex PCR assay. TCRdb stores this immuneACCESS table with in-frame sequences only. Part of the clones is absent; in the studies checked, under half of the shortfall reflects unresolved V genes, and no reason is known for the rest. The table for this sample lists some 67,000 clones; roughly four fifths of them were counted only once. The ten largest make up 5.5% to 6% of the sample. The sample in question was CD4+ or CD8+ T cells sorted from blood, obtained in a trial of the OX40 agonist ivuxolimab. These receptor sequences come from an adult with an advanced solid tumor such as melanoma, head and neck, liver or kidney cancer.

Details on this clone: This sample also contains other DNA sequences that code for the same CDR3. The chain carries TRBV10-3 and TRBJ2-7, with TRBD1 as a possible D gene (6 bases). The CDR3 contains 14 residues. The V gene lost 6 bases and the J gene lost 0 bases, with 12 bases spanning the gap. Germline CDR1 ENHRY, CDR2 SYGVKD. The CDR3 loop is CAIRPDRSSYEQYV. CDR3 nucleotides: TGTGCCATCAGACCGGACAGAAGCTCCTACGAGCAGTACGTC.

In DNA, the CDR3 is TGTGCCAGCAGTGAAAGCTACGGGGGTGAAAAACTGTTTTTT. Protein product: CASSESYGGEKLFF. This chain connects TRBV2 to TRBJ1-4; possible D gene TRBD1, 5 bases. In germline, CDR1 is SNHLY, CDR2 FYNNEI. The CDR3 loop spans 14 amino acids. The V end was cut by 2 bases, the J end by 7 bases, with 11 bases between. Supplemented by reference TRBV2 and TRBJ1-4, the full variable domain reads EPEVTQTPSHQVTQMGQEVILRCVPISNHLYFYWYRQILGQKVEFLVSFYNNEISEKSEIFDDQFSVERPDGSNFTLKIRSTKLEDSAMYFCASSESYGGEKLFFGSGTQLSVL.

The chain joins TRBV6-1 to TRBJ2-1, with 8 bases aligning to TRBD2. The germline gives CDR1 MNHNS, CDR2 SASEGT. This CDR3 has 14 amino acids. With 4 bases clipped from V and 6 bases from J, the junction kept 5 bases outside the gene matches. The CDR3 sequence: CASSGRTSPNEQFF. The CDR3 DNA is TGTGCCAGCAGTGGTCGGACTAGCCCCAATGAGCAGTTCTTC.

The chain has TRBV27 and TRBJ2-1; maybe TRBD2 (6 bases). Germline V gives CDR1 MNHEY, CDR2 SMNVEV (reference sequence). V gave up 3 bases and J gave up 9 bases, with 18 bases separating them. The CDR3 is 15 residues long. CDR3 residues: CASSLGGVGLLEQFF. As DNA, the CDR3 is TGTGCCAGCAGTTTGGGCGGGGTCGGACTCCTTGAGCAGTTCTTC.

There are a few counts of this clone. This chain connects TRBV9 to TRBJ2-2; 11 nucleotides agree with TRBD1. Germline loops: CDR1 SGDLS, CDR2 YYNGEE. Trimming at V came to 0 bases and at J to 4 bases, leaving 2 bases not matched to a gene. This CDR3 comprises 16 residues. This CDR3 reads CASSVAGTGGTGELFF. The CDR3 DNA follows: TGTGCCAGCAGCGTAGCAGGGACAGGGGGCACCGGGGAGCTGTTTTTT. Combining the CDR3 with reference TRBV9 and TRBJ2-2 gives the whole variable domain DSGVTQTPKHLITATGQRVTLRCSPRSGDLSVYWYQQSLDQGLQFLIQYYNGEERAKGNILERFSAQQFPDLHSELNLSSLELGDSALYFCASSVAGTGGTGELFFGEGSRLTVL.

The rearrangement uses TRBV5-4 and TRBJ2-5, with 9 bases lining up with TRBD2. V dropped 6 bases and J dropped 8; count of bases not matched to a gene: 8. From germline, CDR1 is SGHNT and CDR2 YYREEE (reference sequence). The CDR3 has 13 residues. The CDR3 is CASTAGGVGTQYF. CDR3 in DNA: TGTGCCAGCACAGCGGGGGGCGTCGGAACCCAGTACTTC. Supplemented by reference TRBV5-4 and TRBJ2-5, the full variable domain reads ETGVTQSPTHLIKTRGQQVTLRCSSQSGHNTVSWYQQALGQGPQFIFQYYREEENGRGNFPPRFSGLQFPNYSSELNVNALELDDSALYLCASTAGGVGTQYFGPGTRLLVL.

V and J are TRBV5-6 and TRBJ2-1; D call uncertain. CDR3 size: 14 residues. The germline CDR1 and CDR2 sequences are SGHDT and YYEEEE. The V and J ends lost 2 bases and 1 base respectively, with 7 bases between them. CDR3 sequence: CASSFGGSYNEQFF. The DNA for the CDR3 is TGTGCCAGCAGCTTTGGTGGGTCCTACAATGAGCAGTTCTTC.

The J gene is TRBJ2-1, the V gene TRBV4-3, with D tentatively TRBD1 (6 bases). Germline CDR1 reads LGHNA; CDR2 reads YSLEER. The CDR3 covers 15 residues. Trimming stripped 2 bases from V and 5 bases from J, with 13 bases between. The CDR3 region has the DNA TGCGCCAGCAGCCAAACCGGGACAACTAACAATGAGCAGTTCTTC. Amino acids: CASSQTGTTNNEQFF.

The chain combines TRBV28 with TRBJ1-1, with D tentatively TRBD1 (5 bases). The CDR3 runs 17 residues. The germline V gene encodes CDR1 MDHEN and CDR2 SYDVKM. With 3 bases removed from V and 3 bases from J, the gap between germline ends came to 20 bases. Here the CDR3 reads CASSFVLPNLGDTEAFF. DNA for the CDR3: TGTGCCAGCAGTTTTGTTCTCCCGAATTTAGGGGACACTGAAGCTTTCTTT.

The chain has TRBV11-2 and TRBJ2-2, with 8 nucleotides matching TRBD2. CDR1 is SGHAT, CDR2 FQNNGV, per germline. The CDR3 length is 16 residues. V was clipped by 6 bases and J by 7 bases; unmatched bases: 13. The CDR3 DNA reads TGTGCCAGCAGACGACCGGGACTAGGTTCCGGCGGGGAGCTGTTTTTT. Its protein is CASRRPGLGSGGELFF.

The chain has TRBV7-9 and TRBJ1-4; 9 bases line up with TRBD1. This CDR3 is built from 17 residues. The germline V gene has CDR1 SEHNR and CDR2 FQNEAQ (reference sequence). Trimming cost V 5 bases and J 1 base; bases outside gene matches: 8. Here the CDR3 DNA reads TGTGCCAGCAGCCTCTGGGGACAGGGAGAAACTAATGAAAAACTGTTTTTT. Translation gives CASSLWGQGETNEKLFF.

CDR3 DNA sequence: TGTGCCAGCAGTGGTTATCCCCAGAGCACAGATACGCAGTATTTT. This sequence encodes CASSGYPQSTDTQYF. This sequence joins TRBV2 and TRBJ2-3; the D is unclear. The CDR3 has 15 residues. Germline V gene sequence: CDR1 SNHLY, CDR2 FYNNEI. Between the trimmed V and J ends, which lost 4 bases and 0 bases, there was a span of 11 bases.

This clone appeared once. The chain couples TRBV7-3 to TRBJ2-1; D not certain. This CDR3 comprises 12 residues. Trimming shortened V by 2 bases and J by 7 bases, and 6 bases separated the two germline ends. Germline V gene lookup returns CDR1 SGHTA and CDR2 FQGTGA. The CDR3 DNA reads TGTGCCAGCAGCTTAGATGGTAATGAGCAGTTCTTC. Its protein is CASSLDGNEQFF.

CDR3 sequence: CASTRGTGRYEQYF. The CDR3 DNA follows: TGTGCCAGCACTAGGGGGACAGGGCGCTACGAGCAGTACTTC. The chain is built from TRBV6-1 and TRBJ2-7, with TRBD1 matching over 9 bases. CDR3 length equals 14 residues. V gave up 7 bases and J gave up 3 bases; unmatched junction bases: 7. Per germline, CDR1 MNHNS and CDR2 SASEGT.

The chain joins TRBV18 to TRBJ2-5; no reliable D call. Germline V CDR1 and CDR2: KGHSH, LQKENI. CDR3 length: 13 residues. V was cut by 2 bases and J by 2 bases, with 6 bases left in between. In DNA, the CDR3 is TGTGCCAGCTCACCATTAGGGCAAGAGACCCAGTACTTC. It codes for CASSPLGQETQYF.

CDR3 residues: CASAGTNQPLAKNIQYF. The CDR3 DNA is TGCGCCAGCGCCGGGACTAACCAACCCCTAGCCAAAAACATTCAGTACTTC. The chain combines TRBV10-2 with TRBJ2-4; 7 nucleotides agree with TRBD2. The germline CDR1 and CDR2 sequences are WSHSY and SAAADI. V dropped 8 bases and J dropped 0; count of bases not matched to a gene: 13. CDR3 size: 17 residues.

The V and J genes are TRBV27 and TRBJ1-6, with a possible D match to TRBD1 (5 bases). The CDR3 runs to 17 residues. The germline gives CDR1 MNHEY, CDR2 SMNVEV (reference sequence). V lost 4 bases and J 3 bases, leaving 16 bases between the germline ends. The CDR3 here is CASSSKSRQYYNSPLHF. For the CDR3, the DNA is TGTGCCAGCAGTTCGAAATCCCGACAGTACTATAATTCACCCCTCCACTTT.

The rearrangement joins TRBV7-9 to TRBJ1-2, with a weak D call TRBD1 (6 bases). The CDR3 is 13 residues long. Germline V CDR1 and CDR2: SEHNR, FQNEAQ (reference sequence). Trimming left V 1 base short and J 6 bases short, with 9 bases between. The CDR3 here is CASSLDRTDGYTF. CDR3 nucleotide sequence: TGTGCCAGCAGCTTAGATCGGACAGATGGCTACACCTTC.

The rearrangement joins TRBV15 to TRBJ2-1, with 7 bases aligning to TRBD2. Losses at the gene ends were 0 bases for V and 3 bases for J; bases not matched to a gene: 8. The germline CDR1 and CDR2 sequences are LNHNV and YYDKDF (reference sequence). The CDR3 length is 17 residues. CDR3 region: CATSRDPGRASYNEQFF. CDR3 sequence (DNA): TGTGCCACCAGCAGAGACCCTGGGAGGGCCAGCTACAATGAGCAGTTCTTC.

The chain uses TRBV2 and TRBJ1-2, with D possibly being TRBD1 (6 bases). This CDR3 spans 15 amino acids. Looked up from germline, CDR1 is SNHLY and CDR2 is FYNNEI. Trimming removed 2 bases from V and 7 bases from J, with 17 bases in between. CDR3 protein: CASSEFVQGRGGYTF. CDR3 sequence (DNA): TGTGCCAGCAGTGAATTTGTCCAGGGGCGGGGTGGCTACACCTTC. The full variable domain, in which reference TRBV2 and TRBJ1-2 provide the parts outside the CDR3, is EPEVTQTPSHQVTQMGQEVILRCVPISNHLYFYWYRQILGQKVEFLVSFYNNEISEKSEIFDDQFSVERPDGSNFTLKIRSTKLEDSAMYFCASSEFVQGRGGYTFGSGTRLTVV.

This clone came up a few times. The chain combines TRBV11-2 with TRBJ2-5; D remains ambiguous. CDR3 length: 15 residues. Trimming cost V 5 bases and J 1 base, with 14 bases left between them. Germline V lookup: CDR1 SGHAT, CDR2 FQNNGV. In DNA, the CDR3 is TGTGCCAGCAGCCCCATGGGCAGAATCCAAGAGACCCAGTACTTC. It translates to CASSPMGRIQETQYF.

CDR3 in DNA: TGTGCCAGCAGCTCGAGCTCCTACGAGCAGTACTTC. Translated: CASSSSSYEQYF. This chain links TRBV7-8 with TRBJ2-7; no firm D call. The germline gives CDR1 SGHVS, CDR2 FQNEAQ. This CDR3 spans 12 amino acids. With 4 bases removed from V and 0 bases from J, the gap between germline ends came to 4 bases.

The V call is TRBV6-5, the J call TRBJ1-4, with D uncertain. This CDR3 has 14 residues. Germline values: CDR1 MNHEY, CDR2 SVGAGI. With 3 bases removed from V and 5 bases from J, the gap between germline ends came to 10 bases. The CDR3 DNA reads as TGTGCCAGCAGTTATGCACCCACCAATGAAAAACTGTTTTTT. Translated, it gives CASSYAPTNEKLFF.